The TCR beta chain under discussion was sequenced for a study of blood T cell repertoires in COVID-19 (dated by TCRdb to 2019 to 2021). With respect to the entire study: Samples from collaborators originated in the United States, Italy and Spain and spanned both the acute and convalescent phases of COVID-19. Sample metadata almost always included a de-identified subject ID, COVID-19 status, age in years and sex. The prospective study material was composed of cDNA or gDNA derived from T cells, B-cell-depleted T cells, or PBMCs. The repertoires were released in a freely available public database meant as a resource for research on the immune response to SARS-CoV-2. Deeply sampled blood TCRbeta repertoires from subjects exposed to, actively infected with, or recovered from COVID-19 were included in the dataset. The samples were drawn from two sources: the first 160 participants of the ongoing ImmuneRACE study, and some 1,300 subjects contributed by 6 global collaborators. Where HLA class I and class II types were available, the types were taken from metadata supplied by the sample provider, not from assay-based typing. What the research found in general, with its limitations: The quantity of clinical and demographic metadata differed by source and by participant and was supplied without curation.

Participants in the prospective study were aged roughly 18 to 89 years, lived in 24 United States geographic areas, and enrolled through a virtual design. To assign participants to cohorts, the prospective study relied on clinical history that participants themselves reported in a screening survey and a study questionnaire. For ImmuneRACE Cohort 3, a participant was defined as recovered based on two consecutive negative NP/OP PCR tests, clearance by a healthcare professional, or resolution of symptoms. In the prospective study, whole blood, serum and a nasopharyngeal or oropharyngeal swab were collected from each participant by mobile phlebotomists. Prospective study participants could optionally give additional blood draws and questionnaires over an approximately two-month period. Prospective study blood samples were shipped either frozen or at room temperature before DNA extraction. Worth noting for this clone: Its target antigen remains unknown. No quality values exist for individual bases; no much larger clone is one base distant.

V and J are truncated by 2 bases and 6 bases respectively, leaving an intervening sequence of 11 bases. Spanning cysteine to phenylalanine, the CDR3 consists of 13 amino acids. Only the CDR3 region is kept as DNA, spanning 39 bases read in frame from base 1. Via the germline V gene (reference sequence), CDR1 is GTSNPN and CDR2 SVGIG. The immunoSEQ Assay, a bias-controlled multiplex PCR, was used to amplify TCRbeta CDR3 regions from genomic DNA. The original methods were these. Within the assay, amplification of reference gene primers was used to estimate how many nucleated cells each sample contained. Sequence reads were collapsed and filtered to measure the absolute abundance of every unique TCRbeta CDR3 rearrangement. For each sample, productive Simpson clonality was calculated by taking the square root of Simpson's diversity index across productive rearrangements. TCRdb stores this immuneACCESS table with in-frame sequences only. Part of the clones is absent; in the studies checked, under half of the shortfall reflects unresolved V genes, and no reason is known for the rest. V, J and clone size derive from that table, while D and trimming were established from the DNA sequence. For this sample there are approximately 230,000 clones; roughly 91% appear just once. In total, the top ten clones hold 4.1% of the sample.

Source material: PBMCs or T cells enriched from blood (not recorded which). Rearrangement joined TRBV30 to TRBJ1-5, with TRBD1 as a weak D call on 6 bases. The clonotype was recovered from a woman aged 25 to 39 who had recovered from COVID-19. The CDR3: CAWSPQGPQPQHF. The DNA reads TGTGCCTGGAGTCCCCAGGGGCCTCAGCCCCAGCATTTT.